These 3 T cell receptor beta chains share one sample of origin, sequenced in a study of T cell clonotyping in hematopoietic cell transplantation. Libraries were prepared by immunoSEQ multiplex PCR; TCRdb keeps only in-frame clonotypes and omits some of them. The sample shows 4,400 or so clones, 60% to 85% of them seen only once. The input for sequencing was peripheral blood mononuclear cells, taken 100 days after allogeneic stem cell transplant. These TCRs come from a male patient in his fifties or sixties who had an allogeneic stem cell transplant from an unrelated donor, so the T cells may come from the graft donor. Some clones in this sample may be carry-over from other donors' samples.

This clone was seen a few times. This chain uses TRBV4-1 with TRBJ1-2, with no clear D. The germline CDR1 and CDR2 sequences are MGHRA and YSYEKL. CDR3 size: 16 residues. V shed 5 bases and J shed 4 bases, with 20 bases lying between them. CDR3 bases: TGCGCCAGCAGCAATGCGAAGAACCGAAAGACCTATGGCTACACCTTC. It is translated as CASSNAKNRKTYGYTF.

The rearrangement joins TRBV7-6 to TRBJ2-2; 7 bases are a match to TRBD2. CDR1 and CDR2 (germline): SGHVS, FNYEAQ. The CDR3 consists of 16 residues. V lost 0 bases, J lost 6 bases, and 7 bases stayed unmatched. As DNA, the CDR3 is TGTGCCAGCAGCTTAGCTGGCAGGGCGGGGGCCGGGGAGCTGTTTTTT. This translates into CASSLAGRAGAGELFF.

The chain is built from TRBV7-2 and TRBJ2-1, with a weak D call TRBD1 (6 bases). Per the germline V gene, CDR1 is SGHTA and CDR2 is FQGNSA. The CDR3 extends over 15 amino acids. Trimming left V 5 bases short and J 3 bases short, with 14 bases between. CDR3 residues: CASSPQGRVYNEQFF. CDR3 DNA sequence: TGTGCCAGCAGCCCACAGGGCCGTGTCTACAATGAGCAGTTCTTC. Variable domain in full (rest from reference TRBV7-2 and TRBJ2-1): GAGVSQSPSNKVTEKGKDVELRCDPISGHTALYWYRQSLGQGLEFLIYFQGNSAPDKSGLPSDRFSAERTGGSVSTLTIQRTQQEDSAVYLCASSPQGRVYNEQFFGPGTRLTVL.